The sequence of this TCR beta chain was determined in a study of monozygotic twins with inflammatory bowel disease. Findings and caveats of the study: The existence of one strong signal or clonotype linked to IBD lacked support.

The length of the CDR3 is 14 residues. Germline CDR1 reads LNHDA; CDR2 reads SQIVND (reference sequence). Details on this clonotype: Its antigen is undetermined.

TCRdb reprocessed the 5' RACE reads, with one entry per CDR3 protein and no DNA. Here the sample table reports about 300,000 distinct CDR3 sequences. This receptor was identified in a human donor with ulcerative colitis or Crohn's disease, or a healthy co-twin of an affected twin (not recorded which). The genes are TRBV19 and TRBJ2-1; TCRdb's D call, TRBD1, is unchecked because there is no DNA. Input material: blood. The CDR3 loop reads CASSRQVSYNEQFF.